A selection of T cell receptor beta chains follows, all from one sample in a study of cytomegalovirus exposure and HLA in healthy donors. Assay used: immunoSEQ multiplex PCR; TCRdb lists only in-frame clones, some missing. In the table there are fewer than 200,000 clones, more than 70% of which are singletons. Sequenced input: PBMCs. Every receptor here comes from a male donor in good health and CMV-seronegative. The CDR3 runs from the conserved cysteine through the conserved F or W. D genes are given only for firm matches. Size values are once, few and many counts, or a class for expanded clones, and some rows have none.

cdr3_aa | cdr3_nt | j_call | clone_size | v_call | d_call
CASSSQVNYEQYF | TGTGCCAGCAGCTCGCAGGTTAACTACGAGCAGTACTTC | TRBJ2-7 | - | TRBV5-6 | -
CASRAGLFNEKLFF | TGTGCCAGCAGGGCGGGACTGTTTAATGAAAAACTGTTTTTT | TRBJ1-4 | - | TRBV6-6 | -
CASSIRSGGVKYSPLHF | TGTGCCAGCAGCATAAGGAGCGGGGGGGTAAAATATTCACCCCTCCACTTT | TRBJ1-6 | - | TRBV7-3 | -
CASSYQQGSWGKLFF | TGTGCCAGCAGTTATCAACAGGGGTCTTGGGGAAAACTGTTTTTT | TRBJ1-4 | - | TRBV6-5 | TRBD1
CASSLVLDSSGYTF | TGTGCCAGCAGCTTAGTTTTGGACAGTTCTGGCTACACCTTC | TRBJ1-2 | - | TRBV7-2 | -
CASSPGGGAWGETQYF | TGTGCCAGCAGCCCGGGAGGCGGGGCATGGGGGGAGACCCAGTACTTC | TRBJ2-5 | - | TRBV7-2 | TRBD2
CASSQEVLRPTNTGELFF | TGCGCCAGCAGCCAAGAAGTATTGCGGCCGACGAACACCGGGGAGCTGTTTTTT | TRBJ2-2 | few | TRBV4-3 | -
CASSLPPGQTYNEQFF | TGTGCCAGCAGCTTGCCTCCGGGACAGACCTACAATGAGCAGTTCTTC | TRBJ2-1 | once | TRBV5-4 | TRBD1
CASMTSPVQGEQFF | TGTGCCAGTATGACTAGCCCCGTTCAGGGTGAGCAGTTCTTC | TRBJ2-1 | few | TRBV19 | TRBD2
CASGDRVRNQPQHF | TGTGCCAGTGGGGACAGGGTTCGAAATCAGCCCCAGCATTTT | TRBJ1-5 | - | TRBV19 | TRBD1
CASSDRGAIKGTQYF | TGTGCCAGCAGCGATCGCGGGGCTATAAAGGGGACCCAGTACTTC | TRBJ2-5 | - | TRBV7-2 | -
CASSRLAGRTDTQYF | TGTGCCAGCAGCCGACTAGCGGGGCGCACAGATACGCAGTATTTT | TRBJ2-3 | - | TRBV13 | TRBD2
CASSPRDSTNYGYTF | TGTGCCAGCAGCCCCCGGGACAGCACTAACTATGGCTACACCTTC | TRBJ1-2 | once | TRBV9 | TRBD1
CASSDLGGYQPQHF | TGTGCCAGCAGTGACTTGGGGGGATATCAGCCCCAGCATTTT | TRBJ1-5 | once | TRBV7-9 | -
CASSDGGNTDTQYF | TGTGCCAGCAGTGACGGCGGGAACACAGATACGCAGTATTTT | TRBJ2-3 | once | TRBV6-4 | -
CARRSGATSYEQYF | TGTGCCAGACGGTCGGGTGCCACTTCGTACGAGCAGTACTTC | TRBJ2-7 | - | TRBV2 | -
CASSLTGKNTGELFF | TGTGCCAGCTCACTGACAGGGAAGAACACCGGGGAGCTGTTTTTT | TRBJ2-2 | - | TRBV18 | TRBD1